The rows below give T cell receptor beta chains drawn from one sample of a study of cytomegalovirus exposure and HLA in healthy donors. Sequenced by immunoSEQ multiplex PCR; TCRdb stores in-frame clones only, minus some. The repertoire holds some 110,000 clones, with about 84% as singletons. The material sequenced was PBMCs. Every receptor here comes from a man aged 35-49 years in good health and CMV-seronegative. Both conserved end residues are part of each CDR3. The order of the fields is D gene, J gene, V gene, clone size, CDR3 DNA, CDR3 protein. The D gene is left open where the match is weak. Not all rows give a size; the values are once, few, many and, for expanded clones, a class.

>NA|TRBJ2-5|TRBV28|NA
TGTGCCAGCAGTCCAAACAGGGTCCTCCGAGAGACCCAGTACTTC
CASSPNRVLRETQYF
>NA|TRBJ2-6|TRBV27|NA
TGTGCCAGCAGTTTACTCGCTATCGGGTTACTCCCTGGGGCCAACGTCCTGACTTTC
CASSLLAIGLLPGANVLTF
>NA|TRBJ2-5|TRBV7-2|NA
TGTGCCAGCAGCCTTAGAACGTACCAAGAGACCCAGTACTTC
CASSLRTYQETQYF
>NA|TRBJ1-1|TRBV5-4|once
TGTGCCAGCAGCGCGGGGGCGGGTGCTTTCTTT
CASSAGAGAFF
>NA|TRBJ1-1|TRBV4-3|NA
TGCGCCAGCAGCCAAAAACAGACCACTGAAGCTTTCTTT
CASSQKQTTEAFF
>TRBD2|TRBJ2-3|TRBV5-1|NA
TGCGCCAGCAGCTTGGGGACTAGCGGAAGCACAGATACGCAGTATTTT
CASSLGTSGSTDTQYF
>TRBD1|TRBJ1-5|TRBV28|NA
TGTGCCAGCACCTTTATCGGCAGGGGGGATCATCAGCCCCAGCATTTT
CASTFIGRGDHQPQHF
>NA|TRBJ2-1|TRBV7-2|NA
TGTGCCAGCAGCGACCCCGGACTTCCTAATGAGCAGTTCTTC
CASSDPGLPNEQFF
>NA|TRBJ1-2|TRBV7-9|few
TGTGCCAGCAGCTTAAAATCGGCAGGCAATCTAGGCTACACCTTC
CASSLKSAGNLGYTF
>NA|TRBJ2-2|TRBV19|NA
TGTGCCAGTGCGGGGGCAGACGGGGAGCTGTTTTTT
CASAGADGELFF
>TRBD1|TRBJ2-7|TRBV7-6|NA
TGTGCCAGCAGCTTTGGGACAGGGTGGGACTACGAGCAGTACTTC
CASSFGTGWDYEQYF
>NA|TRBJ1-5|TRBV7-9|NA
TGTGCCAGCAGCTTGGGGGGGGCAGAACAGCCCCAGCATTTT
CASSLGGAEQPQHF
>NA|TRBJ1-3|TRBV2|NA
TGTGCCAGCAGTGAGGTCGACAGAATTGGAAACACCATATATTTT
CASSEVDRIGNTIYF
>NA|TRBJ1-2|TRBV28|NA
TGTGCCAGCAGTCCCGGGGGGACGGCGGCCGGGGGGGGCTACACCTTC
CASSPGGTAAGGGYTF
>NA|TRBJ1-5|TRBV11-2|NA
TGTGCCAGCAGCTTAACCGGGGGTAGTCAGCCCCAGCATTTT
CASSLTGGSQPQHF
>TRBD1|TRBJ2-7|TRBV7-6|NA
TGTGCCAGCAGCCCCCCCACAGGGGGAGTTTATGAGCAGTACTTC
CASSPPTGGVYEQYF
>TRBD2|TRBJ2-1|TRBV5-4|NA
TGTGCCAGCAGCCCCTACTCGGGGACTAGCGGGGGGTATGAGCAGTTCTTC
CASSPYSGTSGGYEQFF
>TRBD1|TRBJ1-1|TRBV28|NA
TGTGCCAGCAGTTTATCGACAGGGCTTGCTTTCTTT
CASSLSTGLAFF
>NA|TRBJ1-6|TRBV6-5|NA
TGTGCCAGCAGTTCGAGGTCGGATTCACCCCTCCACTTT
CASSSRSDSPLHF
>NA|TRBJ1-1|TRBV6-6|NA
TGTGCCAGCGACCCGGTAGGGAGGGGGATGGCTTTCTTT
CASDPVGRGMAFF
>TRBD1|TRBJ1-6|TRBV5-4|once
TGTGCCAGCAGTTCTGGACAGGGAAGGTCCTATAATTCACCCCTCCACTTT
CASSSGQGRSYNSPLHF
>NA|TRBJ1-1|TRBV2|NA
TGTGCCAGGGGGGCCGATAGGGCCGCTATGAACACTGAAGCTTTCTTT
CARGADRAAMNTEAFF
>NA|TRBJ2-7|TRBV7-2|few
TGTGCCAGCAGCTTATCCTTGTCCTTCTCCTACGAGCAGTACTTC
CASSLSLSFSYEQYF
>TRBD1|TRBJ2-5|TRBV19|few
TGTGCCAGTAGTGTCGGGACAGATCAAGAGACCCAGTACTTC
CASSVGTDQETQYF
>TRBD1|TRBJ2-1|TRBV6-5|once
TGTGCCAGCAGTACCCCCGGGACAGGCTACAATGAGCAGTTCTTC
CASSTPGTGYNEQFF
>NA|TRBJ2-7|TRBV19|few
TGTGCCAGTAGTCTCTCAGACACCTTCTACGAGCAGTACTTC
CASSLSDTFYEQYF
>TRBD2|TRBJ2-1|TRBV7-9|few
TGTGCCAGCAGCCCCAGTGGGCGGGGGGCCTACAATGAGCAGTTCTTC
CASSPSGRGAYNEQFF
>TRBD2|TRBJ2-7|TRBV4-1|NA
TGCGCCAGCAGCCAACAATACGGGACTAGTGGGGCCTACGAGCAGTACTTC
CASSQQYGTSGAYEQYF
>TRBD1|TRBJ2-3|TRBV5-6|NA
TGTGCCAGCAGTTCTAGGAGGACAGGTTTCACCCCAGATACGCAGTATTTT
CASSSRRTGFTPDTQYF